This T cell receptor beta chain was sequenced during a study of glioma-infiltrating T cells after dendritic cell vaccination. With 2 bases removed from V and 0 bases from J, the gap between germline ends came to 15 bases. In germline, CDR1 is SGHRS, CDR2 YFSETQ. This CDR3 has 17 amino acids. The repertoire was sequenced with immunoSEQ multiplex PCR; TCRdb's copy has only in-frame clones and lacks some. The repertoire holds tens of thousands of clones, more than 80% seen once, with roughly 2% in the top ten. Time point meaning: after dendritic cell vaccination, including at tumor progression/relapse. Sequenced material: blood, taken after dendritic cell vaccination. The rearrangement uses TRBV5-1 and TRBJ2-1; TRBD1 is a possible D gene (6 bases). The sequence was obtained from a human donor with glioblastoma. For the CDR3, the DNA is TGCGCCAGCAGCTTAGGGGGTAACTACAACTCCTACAATGAGCAGTTCTTC. It yields the protein CASSLGGNYNSYNEQFF.